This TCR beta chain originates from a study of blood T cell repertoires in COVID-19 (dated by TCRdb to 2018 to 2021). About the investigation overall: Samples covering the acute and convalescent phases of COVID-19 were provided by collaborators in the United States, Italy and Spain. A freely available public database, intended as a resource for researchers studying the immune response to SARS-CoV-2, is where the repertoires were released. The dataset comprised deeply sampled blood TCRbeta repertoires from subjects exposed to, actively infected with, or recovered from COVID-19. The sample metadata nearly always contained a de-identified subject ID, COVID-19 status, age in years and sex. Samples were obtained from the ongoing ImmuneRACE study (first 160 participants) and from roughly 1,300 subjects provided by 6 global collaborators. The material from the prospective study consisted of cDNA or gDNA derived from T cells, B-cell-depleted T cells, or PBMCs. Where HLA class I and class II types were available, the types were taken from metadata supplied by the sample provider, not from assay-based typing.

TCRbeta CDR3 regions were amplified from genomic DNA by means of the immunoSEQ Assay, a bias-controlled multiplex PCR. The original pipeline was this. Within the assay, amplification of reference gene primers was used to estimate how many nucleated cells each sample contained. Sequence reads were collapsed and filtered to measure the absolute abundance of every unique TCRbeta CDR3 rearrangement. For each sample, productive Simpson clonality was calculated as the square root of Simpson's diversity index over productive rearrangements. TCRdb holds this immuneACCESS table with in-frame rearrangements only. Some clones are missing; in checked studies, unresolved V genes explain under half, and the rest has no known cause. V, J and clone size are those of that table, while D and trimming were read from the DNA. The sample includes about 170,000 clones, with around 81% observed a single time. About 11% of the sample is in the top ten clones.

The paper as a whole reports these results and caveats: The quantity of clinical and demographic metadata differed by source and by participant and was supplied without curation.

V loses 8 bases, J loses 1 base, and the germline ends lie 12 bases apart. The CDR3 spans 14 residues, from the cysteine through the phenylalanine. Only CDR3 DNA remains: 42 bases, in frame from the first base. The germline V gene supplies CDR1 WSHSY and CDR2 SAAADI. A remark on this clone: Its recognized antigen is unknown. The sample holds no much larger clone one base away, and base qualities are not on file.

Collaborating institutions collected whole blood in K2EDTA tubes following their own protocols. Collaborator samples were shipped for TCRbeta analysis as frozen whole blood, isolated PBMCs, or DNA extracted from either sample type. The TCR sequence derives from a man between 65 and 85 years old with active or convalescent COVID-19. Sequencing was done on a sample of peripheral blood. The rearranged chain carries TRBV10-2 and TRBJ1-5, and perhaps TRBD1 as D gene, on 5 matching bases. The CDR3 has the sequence CASGGGRSNQPQHF. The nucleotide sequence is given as TGCGCCAGCGGGGGGGGTAGAAGCAATCAGCCCCAGCATTTT.